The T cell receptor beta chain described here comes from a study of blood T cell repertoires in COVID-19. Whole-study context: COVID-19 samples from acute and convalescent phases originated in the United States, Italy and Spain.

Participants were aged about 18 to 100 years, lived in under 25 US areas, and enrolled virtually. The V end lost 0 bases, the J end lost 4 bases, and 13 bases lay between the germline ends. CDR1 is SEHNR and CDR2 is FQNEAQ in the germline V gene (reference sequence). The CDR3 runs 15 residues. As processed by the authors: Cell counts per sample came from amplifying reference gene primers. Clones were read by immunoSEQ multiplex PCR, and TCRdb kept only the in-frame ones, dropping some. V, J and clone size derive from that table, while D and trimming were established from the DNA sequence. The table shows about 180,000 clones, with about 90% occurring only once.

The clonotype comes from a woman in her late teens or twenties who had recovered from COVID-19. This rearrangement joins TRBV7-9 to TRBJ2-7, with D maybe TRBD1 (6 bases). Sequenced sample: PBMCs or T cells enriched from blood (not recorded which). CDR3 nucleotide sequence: TGTGCCAGCAGCTTAGCGGAGGCAGGGGAATACGAGCAGTACTTC. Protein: CASSLAEAGEYEQYF.